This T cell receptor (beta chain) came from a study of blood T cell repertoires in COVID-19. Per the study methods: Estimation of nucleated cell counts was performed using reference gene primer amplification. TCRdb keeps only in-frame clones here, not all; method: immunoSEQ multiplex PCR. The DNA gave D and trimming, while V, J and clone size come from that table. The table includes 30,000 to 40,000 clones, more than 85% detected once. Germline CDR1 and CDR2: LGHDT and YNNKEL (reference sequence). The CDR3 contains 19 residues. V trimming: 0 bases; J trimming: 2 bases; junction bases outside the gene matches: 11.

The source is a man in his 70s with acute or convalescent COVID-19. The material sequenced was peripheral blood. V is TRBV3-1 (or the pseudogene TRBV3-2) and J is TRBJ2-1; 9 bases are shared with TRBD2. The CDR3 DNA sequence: TGTGCCAGCAGCCAAGATTCTCGCGGGGGGGCCGTCACCTACAATGAGCAGTTCTTC. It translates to CASSQDSRGGAVTYNEQFF.